This T cell receptor beta chain was identified during a study of blood T cells in healthy people across ages. CDR1 is MNHEY and CDR2 is SMNVEV in the germline V gene (reference sequence). The CDR3 extends over 15 amino acids. The V and J ends lost 6 bases and 1 base, in that order; junction bases with no gene match: 8. A few counts support this clonotype. Antigen specificity is unknown. Study-wide results and caveats: Expanded clonotype shifts may have been confounded, as the donors had an unknown CMV status.

Alongside a J-beta primer mix, a sample-barcoded 5' primer served in a second PCR lasting 7 to 11 cycles. Every cDNA molecule bore a tag from a template-switch adaptor containing 12 random nucleotides. Per-sample output comprised a minimum of 2.5 million paired-end reads containing CDR3. TCRdb re-derived calls from the 5' RACE reads in MiXCR, one entry per CDR3 protein. The table records about 1.5 million distinct CDR3 sequences, approximately 43% of them present only once. The V and J genes are TRBV27 and TRBJ1-2; 7 bases line up with TRBD1. The sample was blood. The TCR originated in a woman in her late teens or twenties in good health. The CDR3 loop reads CASRPTGALNYGYTF. The CDR3 DNA is TGTGCCAGCAGACCCACAGGGGCCCTTAACTATGGCTACACCTTC.